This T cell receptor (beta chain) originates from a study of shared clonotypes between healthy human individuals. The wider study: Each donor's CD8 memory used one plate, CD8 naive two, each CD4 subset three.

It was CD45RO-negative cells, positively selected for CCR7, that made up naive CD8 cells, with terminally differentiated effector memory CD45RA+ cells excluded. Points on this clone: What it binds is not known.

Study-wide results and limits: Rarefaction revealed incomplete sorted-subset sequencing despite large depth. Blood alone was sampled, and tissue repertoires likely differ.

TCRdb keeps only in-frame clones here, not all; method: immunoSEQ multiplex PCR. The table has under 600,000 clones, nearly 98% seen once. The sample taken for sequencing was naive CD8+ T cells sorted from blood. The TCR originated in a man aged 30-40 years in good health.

The CDR3: CASITSGTDTQYF. CDR3 in DNA: TGCGCCAGCATTACTAGCGGCACAGATACGCAGTATTTT. V is TRBV10-2 and J is TRBJ2-3; 7 bases fit TRBD2. The CDR3 length is 13 residues. Germline-derived CDR1 and CDR2 are WSHSY and SAAADI. The J segment lost 1 base and the V segment lost 7 bases, leaving 2 bases of the junction unmatched.